This TCR beta chain was sequenced for a study of spatial heterogeneity in lung cancer. Looking at the study overall: Fewer alpha-chain than beta-chain sequences were consistently detected. Raw reads showed each unique TCR and UMI combination turning up more than ten times on average.

Specified time point: sample taken at primary tumor resection. Whole RNA was taken from tumor, nontumor lung or frozen PBMC; it was then sequenced unsorted. Samples came from roughly 75 TRACERx patients with untreated early-stage lung cancer. CDR3 size: 14 residues. CDR1 and CDR2 from the germline V gene are KGHSH and LQKENI. This clonotype was seen ten or more times. At one of its ends the junction is not consistent with the germline gene, which may arise from a read error. A unique molecular identifier was carried by every single TCR cDNA molecule. TCRdb reprocessed the 5' RACE reads with MiXCR, giving one entry per CDR3 protein. The repertoire holds about 16,000 distinct CDR3 sequences, 7.9% seen once, with 33% in the top ten.

The sequencing used PBMCs, collected at surgery. The chain is built from TRBV18 and TRBJ1-1; D might be TRBD1 (6 bases). The origin of this receptor is a female donor with early-stage non-small cell lung cancer. CDR3 DNA sequence: TGTGCCACCTCACGGCGGACAGAGAACACTGAAGCTTTCTTT. Protein product: CATSRRTENTEAFF.